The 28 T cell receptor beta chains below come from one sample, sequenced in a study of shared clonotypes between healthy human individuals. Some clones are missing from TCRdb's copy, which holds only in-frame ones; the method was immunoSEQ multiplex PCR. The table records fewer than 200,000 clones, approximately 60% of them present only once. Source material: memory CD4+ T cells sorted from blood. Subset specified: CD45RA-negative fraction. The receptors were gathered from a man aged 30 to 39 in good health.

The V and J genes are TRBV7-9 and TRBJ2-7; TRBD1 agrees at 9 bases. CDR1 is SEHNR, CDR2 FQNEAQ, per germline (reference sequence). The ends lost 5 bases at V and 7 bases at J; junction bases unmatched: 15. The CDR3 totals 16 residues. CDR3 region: CASSQTFRDRAREQYF. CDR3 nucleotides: TGTGCCAGCAGCCAGACATTCCGGGACAGGGCACGGGAGCAGTACTTC.

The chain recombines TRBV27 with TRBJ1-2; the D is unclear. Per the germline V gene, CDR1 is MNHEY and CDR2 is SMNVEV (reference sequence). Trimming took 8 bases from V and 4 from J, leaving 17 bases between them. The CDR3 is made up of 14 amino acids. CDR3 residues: CASGSLGRFYGYTF. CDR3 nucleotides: TGTGCCAGCGGTTCCCTTGGGAGATTCTATGGCTACACCTTC.

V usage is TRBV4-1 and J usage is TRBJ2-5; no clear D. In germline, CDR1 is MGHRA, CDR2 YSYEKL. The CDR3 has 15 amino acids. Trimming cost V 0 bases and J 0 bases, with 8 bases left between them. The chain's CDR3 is CASSQDQVYQETQYF. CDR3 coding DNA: TGCGCCAGCAGCCAAGATCAAGTGTACCAAGAGACCCAGTACTTC.

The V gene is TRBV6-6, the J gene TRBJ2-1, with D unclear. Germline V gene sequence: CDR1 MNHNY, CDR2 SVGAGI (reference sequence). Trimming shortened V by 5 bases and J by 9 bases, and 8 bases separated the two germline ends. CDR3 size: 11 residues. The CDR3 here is CASSKGFEQFF. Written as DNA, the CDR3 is TGTGCCAGCAGTAAAGGGTTTGAGCAGTTCTTC.

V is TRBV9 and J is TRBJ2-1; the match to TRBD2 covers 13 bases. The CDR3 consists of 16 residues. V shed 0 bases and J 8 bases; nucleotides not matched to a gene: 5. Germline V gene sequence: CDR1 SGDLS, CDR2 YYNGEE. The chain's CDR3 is CASSVGSGLAGHEQFF. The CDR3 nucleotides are TGTGCCAGCAGCGTAGGATCGGGACTAGCGGGACATGAGCAGTTCTTC.

CDR3 nucleotide sequence: TGTGCCAGCAGTGGGGGCGCAACTAATGAAAAACTGTTTTTT. As protein: CASSGGATNEKLFF. The chain links TRBV2 to TRBJ1-4, with a weak D call TRBD1 (5 bases). The germline V gene has CDR1 SNHLY and CDR2 FYNNEI. CDR3 size: 14 residues. The V end lost 4 bases, the J end lost 0 bases, and 6 bases lay between the germline ends.

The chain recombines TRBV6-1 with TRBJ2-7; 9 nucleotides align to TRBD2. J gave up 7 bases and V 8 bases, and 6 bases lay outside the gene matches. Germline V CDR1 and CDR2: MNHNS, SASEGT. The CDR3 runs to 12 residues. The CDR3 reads CASCGGAEEQYF. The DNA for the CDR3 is TGTGCCAGCTGCGGGGGGGCCGAAGAGCAGTACTTC.

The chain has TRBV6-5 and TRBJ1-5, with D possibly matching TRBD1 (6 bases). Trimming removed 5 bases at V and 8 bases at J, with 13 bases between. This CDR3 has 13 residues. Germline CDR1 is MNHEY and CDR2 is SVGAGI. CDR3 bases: TGTGCCAGCAGTGCCCTAGGGGGGGAGCCCCAGCATTTT. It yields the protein CASSALGGEPQHF.

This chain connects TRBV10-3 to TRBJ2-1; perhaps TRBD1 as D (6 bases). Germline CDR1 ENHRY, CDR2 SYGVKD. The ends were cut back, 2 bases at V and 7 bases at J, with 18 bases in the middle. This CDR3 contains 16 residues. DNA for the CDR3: TGTGCCATCAGTGAGGCTTTTAGGACAGCGGATAATGAGCAGTTCTTC. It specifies CAISEAFRTADNEQFF.

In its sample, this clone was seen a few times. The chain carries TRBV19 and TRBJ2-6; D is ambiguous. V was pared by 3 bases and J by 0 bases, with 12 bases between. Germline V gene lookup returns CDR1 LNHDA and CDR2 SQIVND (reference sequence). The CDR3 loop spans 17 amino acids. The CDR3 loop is CASSIHFQFSGANVLTF. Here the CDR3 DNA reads TGTGCCAGTAGTATCCATTTCCAGTTCTCTGGGGCCAACGTCCTGACTTTC.

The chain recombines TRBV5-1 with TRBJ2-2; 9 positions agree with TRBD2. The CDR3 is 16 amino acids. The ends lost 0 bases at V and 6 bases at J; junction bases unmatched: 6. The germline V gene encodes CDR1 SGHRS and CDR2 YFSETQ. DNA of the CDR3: TGCGCCAGCAGCTTGGCGACTAGCGGCTGGTCCGGGGAGCTGTTTTTT. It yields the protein CASSLATSGWSGELFF.

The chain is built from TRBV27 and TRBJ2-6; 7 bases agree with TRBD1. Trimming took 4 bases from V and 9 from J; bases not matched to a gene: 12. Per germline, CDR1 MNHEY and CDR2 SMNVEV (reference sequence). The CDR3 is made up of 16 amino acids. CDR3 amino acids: CASSSRTGQGVNVLTF. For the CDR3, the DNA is TGTGCCAGCAGTTCCAGGACAGGACAAGGCGTCAACGTCCTGACTTTC.

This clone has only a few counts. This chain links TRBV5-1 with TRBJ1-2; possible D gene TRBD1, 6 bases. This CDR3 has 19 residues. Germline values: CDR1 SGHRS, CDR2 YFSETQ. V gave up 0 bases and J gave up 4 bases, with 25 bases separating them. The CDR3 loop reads CASSLGLGIGGRRSYGYTF. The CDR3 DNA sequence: TGCGCCAGCAGCTTGGGGTTGGGGATCGGGGGGCGTCGAAGCTATGGCTACACCTTC. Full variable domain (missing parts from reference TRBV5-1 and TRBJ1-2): KAGVTQTPRYLIKTRGQQVTLSCSPISGHRSVSWYQQTPGQGLQFLFEYFSETQRNKGNFPGRFSGRQFSNSRSEMNVSTLELGDSALYLCASSLGLGIGGRRSYGYTFGSGTRLTVV.

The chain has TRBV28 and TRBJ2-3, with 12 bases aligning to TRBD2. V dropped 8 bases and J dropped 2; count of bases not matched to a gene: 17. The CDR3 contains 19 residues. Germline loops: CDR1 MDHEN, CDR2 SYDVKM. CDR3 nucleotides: TGTGCCAGCGTAGCCGGACTAGCGGGATACTATGAAAACACAGATACGCAGTATTTT. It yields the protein CASVAGLAGYYENTDTQYF.

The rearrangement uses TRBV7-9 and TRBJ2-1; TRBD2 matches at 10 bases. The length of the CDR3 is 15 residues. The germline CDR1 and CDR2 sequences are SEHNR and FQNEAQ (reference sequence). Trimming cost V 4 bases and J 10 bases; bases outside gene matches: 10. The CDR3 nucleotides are TGTGCCAGCAGCTCTAGCGGGGGCACTGCGGAGGAGCAGTTCTTC. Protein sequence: CASSSSGGTAEEQFF.

The CDR3 nucleotides are TGTGCCAGCACCGCATTAGGGGAAAGGGTAGAGACCCAGTACTTC. Its protein product is CASTALGERVETQYF. The V call is TRBV7-8, the J call TRBJ2-5, with D possibly being TRBD1 (5 bases). The CDR3 is made up of 15 amino acids. Germline CDR1 SGHVS, CDR2 FQNEAQ. The V end lost 7 bases, the J end lost 4 bases, and 19 bases lay between the germline ends. Full variable domain (rest looked up from reference TRBV7-8 and TRBJ2-5): GAGVSQSPRYKVAKRGQDVALRCDPISGHVSLFWYQQALGQGPEFLTYFQNEAQLDKSGLPSDRFFAERPEGSVSTLKIQRTQQEDSAVYLCASTALGERVETQYFGPGTRLLVL.

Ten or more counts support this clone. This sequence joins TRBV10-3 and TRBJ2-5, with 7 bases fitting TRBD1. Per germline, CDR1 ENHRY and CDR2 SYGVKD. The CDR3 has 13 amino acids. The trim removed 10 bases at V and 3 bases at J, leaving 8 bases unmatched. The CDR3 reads CATGWTGEETQYF. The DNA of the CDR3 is TGTGCCACCGGGTGGACAGGAGAAGAGACCCAGTACTTC.

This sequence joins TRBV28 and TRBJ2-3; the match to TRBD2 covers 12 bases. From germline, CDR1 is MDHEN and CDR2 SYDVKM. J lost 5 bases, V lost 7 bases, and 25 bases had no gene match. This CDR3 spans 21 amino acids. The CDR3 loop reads CASNFKARASGRAEKKDTQYF. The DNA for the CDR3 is TGTGCCAGCAACTTCAAGGCCCGGGCTAGCGGGAGGGCCGAGAAAAAAGATACGCAGTATTTT. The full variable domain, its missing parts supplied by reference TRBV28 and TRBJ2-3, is DVKVTQSSRYLVKRTGEKVFLECVQDMDHENMFWYRQDPGLGLRLIYFSYDVKMKEKGDIPEGYSVSREKKERFSLILESASTNQTSMYLCASNFKARASGRAEKKDTQYFGPGTRLTVL.

Here the CDR3 reads CASSPLKGSRETQYF. DNA of the CDR3: TGTGCCAGCAGCCCCCTGAAGGGGAGCCGGGAGACCCAGTACTTC. The chain couples TRBV7-3 to TRBJ2-5; either TRBD1 or TRBD2 may fit D (5 bases each). The CDR3 is 15 amino acids. The germline CDR1 and CDR2 sequences are SGHTA and FQGTGA. The ends were cut back, 5 bases at V and 5 bases at J, with 18 bases in the middle.

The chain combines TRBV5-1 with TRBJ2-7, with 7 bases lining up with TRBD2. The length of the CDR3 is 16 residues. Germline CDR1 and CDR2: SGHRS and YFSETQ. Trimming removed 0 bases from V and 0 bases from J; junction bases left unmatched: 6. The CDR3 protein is CASSLVGGSSSYEQYF. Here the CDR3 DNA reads TGCGCCAGCAGCTTGGTGGGCGGGAGCAGCTCCTACGAGCAGTACTTC.

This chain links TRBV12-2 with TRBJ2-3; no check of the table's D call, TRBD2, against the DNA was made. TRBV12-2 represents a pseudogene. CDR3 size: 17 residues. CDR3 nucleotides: TGTGCAAGTCGCTCGTTACCTGGGACTGATATGACAGATACGCAGTATTTT. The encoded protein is CASRSLPGTDMTDTQYF.

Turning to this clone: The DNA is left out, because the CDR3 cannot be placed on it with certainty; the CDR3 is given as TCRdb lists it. CDR3 residues: CASSSSEGNTEAFF. The chain recombines TRBV6-5 with TRBJ1-1. The CDR3 is 14 residues long, ends included. Germline assignment: CDR1 MNHEY and CDR2 SVGAGI.

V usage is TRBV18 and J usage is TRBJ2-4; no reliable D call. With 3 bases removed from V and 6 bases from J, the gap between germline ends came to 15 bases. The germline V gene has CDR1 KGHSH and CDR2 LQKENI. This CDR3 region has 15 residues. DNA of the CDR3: TGTGCCAGCTCACCGCTGCAGGCTTACTCAAACATTCAGTACTTC. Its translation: CASSPLQAYSNIQYF.

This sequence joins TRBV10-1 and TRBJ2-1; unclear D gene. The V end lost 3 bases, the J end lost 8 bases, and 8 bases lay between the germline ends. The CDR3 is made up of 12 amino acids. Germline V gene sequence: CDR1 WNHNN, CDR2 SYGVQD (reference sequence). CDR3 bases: TGCGCCAGCAGTGATATTGGGGATGAGCAGTTCTTC. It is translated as CASSDIGDEQFF.

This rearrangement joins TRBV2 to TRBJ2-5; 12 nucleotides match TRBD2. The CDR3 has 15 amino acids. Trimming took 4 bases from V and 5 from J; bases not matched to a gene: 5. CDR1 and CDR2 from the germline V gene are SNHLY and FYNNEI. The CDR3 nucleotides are TGTGCCAGCAGTGCATTGGGGACTAGCGGGGAGACCCAGTACTTC. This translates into CASSALGTSGETQYF.

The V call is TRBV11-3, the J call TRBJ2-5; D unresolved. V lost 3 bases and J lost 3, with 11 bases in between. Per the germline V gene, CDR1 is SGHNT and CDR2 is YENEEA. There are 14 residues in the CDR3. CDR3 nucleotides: TGTGCCAGCAGCTTGGATGGACGGGAAGAGACCCAGTACTTC. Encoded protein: CASSLDGREETQYF.

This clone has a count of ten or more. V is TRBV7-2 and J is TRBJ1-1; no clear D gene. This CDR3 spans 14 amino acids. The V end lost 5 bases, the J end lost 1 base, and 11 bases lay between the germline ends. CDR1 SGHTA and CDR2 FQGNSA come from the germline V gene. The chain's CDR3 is CASSLSWGNTEAFF. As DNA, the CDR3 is TGTGCCAGCAGCCTATCGTGGGGGAACACTGAAGCTTTCTTT.

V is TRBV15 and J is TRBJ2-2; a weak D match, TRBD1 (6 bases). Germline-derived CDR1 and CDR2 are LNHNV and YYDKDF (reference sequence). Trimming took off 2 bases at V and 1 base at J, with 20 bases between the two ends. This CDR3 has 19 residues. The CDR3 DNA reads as TGTGCCACCAGCAGAAGTTACAAGCGACAGGCCCGGAACACCGGGGAGCTGTTTTTT. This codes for CATSRSYKRQARNTGELFF.